This T cell receptor beta chain stems from a study of cytomegalovirus exposure and HLA in healthy donors. With respect to this clone: Its antigen is as yet unknown.

With 1 base removed from V and 2 bases from J, the gap between germline ends came to 7 bases. The CDR3 has 14 residues. Germline CDR1 SGHDT, CDR2 YYEEEE. General study results and limits: In most subjects, TCR beta sequences reportedly gave accurate predictions of HLA-A and HLA-B alleles. Despite most TCR sequences being rare, some public TCRs occurred in many donors. Productive status was seen about 90% or about 30% of the time for most TCR beta V segments in an earlier analysis.

This PCR relied on a set of 60 Vbeta primers and 13 Jbeta primers. Sequencing used immunoSEQ multiplex PCR; TCRdb keeps in-frame clones, though not all of them. The sample consists of 100,000 to 150,000 clones, around three quarters of them appearing once. The gene calls are TRBV5-6 and TRBJ2-4; D is uncertain. The receptor comes from a man aged 35-49 years in good health and CMV-seronegative. Sequenced material: PBMCs. The CDR3 sequence is CASSLSVTKNIQYF. CDR3 sequence (DNA): TGTGCCAGCAGCTTGTCAGTTACCAAAAACATTCAGTACTTC.